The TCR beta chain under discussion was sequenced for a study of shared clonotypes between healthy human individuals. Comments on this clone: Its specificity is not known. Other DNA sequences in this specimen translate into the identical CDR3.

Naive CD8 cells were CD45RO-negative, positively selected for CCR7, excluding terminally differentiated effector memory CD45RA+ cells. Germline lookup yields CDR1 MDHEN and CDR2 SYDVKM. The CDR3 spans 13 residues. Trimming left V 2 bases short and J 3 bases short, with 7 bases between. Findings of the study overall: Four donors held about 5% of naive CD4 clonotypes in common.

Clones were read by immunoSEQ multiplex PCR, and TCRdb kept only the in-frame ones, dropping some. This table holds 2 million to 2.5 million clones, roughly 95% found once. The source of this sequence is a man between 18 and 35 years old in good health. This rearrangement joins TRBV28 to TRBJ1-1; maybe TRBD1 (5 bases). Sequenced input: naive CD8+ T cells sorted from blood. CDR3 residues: CASSLQGYTEAFF. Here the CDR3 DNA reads TGTGCCAGCAGTTTACAGGGATACACTGAAGCTTTCTTT.